The 16 T cell receptor beta chains listed next were all sequenced from one sample in a study of blood T cell repertoires in COVID-19 (dated by TCRdb to 2018 to 2020). Library preparation employed the immunoSEQ multiplex PCR assay. TCRdb retrieved this table from immuneACCESS and kept in-frame rearrangements only. Not all clones are present; in checked studies, unresolved V genes account for under half, and no reason is known for the remainder. Counted in this sample were under 400,000 clones; roughly nine tenths of them appeared once. The ten largest clones represent roughly 2.8% of the sample. Material for sequencing was peripheral blood. The receptors stem from a woman aged 30 to 39 with COVID-19, enrolled during active disease.

This clone appeared a single time. The V and J genes are TRBV5-6 and TRBJ1-2; TRBD1 matches at 8 bases. The CDR3 has 16 residues. Germline V gene sequence: CDR1 SGHDT, CDR2 YYEEEE. Losses at the gene ends were 5 bases for V and 5 bases for J; bases not matched to a gene: 14. CDR3 protein: CASRGQGQLVGYGYTF. In nucleotides, the CDR3 is TGTGCCAGCAGAGGACAGGGACAGTTGGTTGGGTATGGCTACACCTTC.

This chain links TRBV4-2 with TRBJ2-3, with D possibly TRBD2 on 6 matching bases. The germline gives CDR1 LGHNA, CDR2 YNFKEQ. This CDR3 is 14 amino acids long. The V end was cut by 4 bases, the J end by 1 base, with 9 bases between. CDR3 DNA sequence: TGTGCCAGCAGCCGGGACTTTGGCACAGATACGCAGTATTTT. It translates to CASSRDFGTDTQYF.

Written as DNA, the CDR3 is TGTGCCAGTAGGCCCCGCGGGGGAACTGGAAACACCATATATTTT. Translation: CASRPRGGTGNTIYF. V and J are TRBV19 and TRBJ1-3; possibly TRBD1 for D (5 bases). CDR3 size: 15 residues. V gave up 6 bases and J gave up 2 bases, with 14 bases separating them. The germline gives CDR1 LNHDA, CDR2 SQIVND (reference sequence). Supplemented by reference TRBV19 and TRBJ1-3, the full variable domain reads DGGITQSPKYLFRKEGQNVTLSCEQNLNHDAMYWYRQDPGQGLRLIYYSQIVNDFQKGDIAEGYSVSREKKESFPLTVTSAQKNPTAFYLCASRPRGGTGNTIYFGEGSWLTVV.

The rearrangement uses TRBV25-1 and TRBJ2-1, with D tentatively TRBD2 (6 bases). In germline, CDR1 is MGHDK, CDR2 SYGVNS. V dropped 3 bases and J dropped 3 bases, with 6 bases sitting between them. The CDR3 totals 13 residues. The CDR3 nucleotides are TGTGCCAGCAGTGAGGAGGGCTACAATGAGCAGTTCTTC. It specifies CASSEEGYNEQFF. The variable domain in full, with the rest retrieved from reference TRBV25-1 and TRBJ2-1, is EADIYQTPRYLVIGTGKKITLECSQTMGHDKMYWYQQDPGMELHLIHYSYGVNSTEKGDLSSESTVSRIRTEHFPLTLESARPSHTSQYLCASSEEGYNEQFFGPGTRLTVL.

The V call is TRBV19, the J call TRBJ2-7; no reliable D call. CDR1 is LNHDA and CDR2 is SQIVND in the germline V gene (reference sequence). V lost 3 bases and J lost 0, with 15 bases in between. This CDR3 has 16 residues. The CDR3: CASSMDSSAASYEQYF. The CDR3 nucleotides read TGTGCCAGTAGTATGGATTCTTCGGCGGCCTCCTACGAGCAGTACTTC.

The chain uses TRBV3-1 (or the pseudogene TRBV3-2) and TRBJ1-1, with D tentatively TRBD1 (6 bases). Trimming removed 2 bases at V and 6 bases at J, with 19 bases between. The V gene's germline CDR1 is LGHDT and CDR2 YNNKEL (reference sequence). The CDR3 spans 16 residues. CDR3 sequence (DNA): TGTGCCAGCAGCCAATCCCATACAGGGATAGCCGCTGAAGCTTTCTTT. Its translation is CASSQSHTGIAAEAFF.

The V and J genes are TRBV11-2 and TRBJ1-2; 9 nucleotides line up with TRBD1. After removal of 5 bases from V and 8 bases from J, the junction contained 12 bases not matched to a gene. Germline CDR1 and CDR2: SGHAT and FQNNGV. The length of the CDR3 is 15 residues. For the CDR3, the DNA is TGTGCCAGCAGCCTCACAGGGGGCGCGTTAGAGGGCTACACCTTC. Protein product: CASSLTGGALEGYTF.

The gene calls are TRBV12-5 and TRBJ2-7; D is possibly TRBD2 (6 bases). V was shortened by 4 bases and J by 3 bases, with 16 bases between the two germline ends. Germline V gene data show CDR1 as LGHNT and CDR2 as FRNRAP. This CDR3 contains 15 residues. The CDR3, as DNA: TGTGCTAGTGGTTCGGGGGACGGCGATGGCTACGAGCAGTACTTC. Residues: CASGSGDGDGYEQYF.

The V call is TRBV19, the J call TRBJ1-2; D is uncertain. The V end was cut by 3 bases, the J end by 8 bases, with 13 bases between. This CDR3 has 13 residues. The germline V gene has CDR1 LNHDA and CDR2 SQIVND (reference sequence). The DNA of the CDR3 is TGTGCCAGTAGTATTAGAGGCTTTGGGGGCTACACCTTC. This encodes CASSIRGFGGYTF.

The V call is TRBV2, the J call TRBJ1-2; D is unclear. CDR1 is SNHLY and CDR2 is FYNNEI in the germline V gene. The CDR3 totals 13 residues. The V and J ends lost 8 bases and 4 bases respectively, with 14 bases between them. CDR3 DNA: TGTGCCAGCGACCTACGGGAAAGCTATGGCTACACCTTC. Protein product: CASDLRESYGYTF. Drawing the rest from reference TRBV2 and TRBJ1-2, the complete variable domain is EPEVTQTPSHQVTQMGQEVILRCVPISNHLYFYWYRQILGQKVEFLVSFYNNEISEKSEIFDDQFSVERPDGSNFTLKIRSTKLEDSAMYFCASDLRESYGYTFGSGTRLTVV.

The chain employs TRBV4-1 and TRBJ2-7; 10 positions match TRBD1. The junction had 10 bases not matched to a gene; V was cut back by 4 bases and J by 4 bases. The CDR3 spans 16 residues. CDR1 is MGHRA and CDR2 is YSYEKL in the germline V gene. The CDR3 sequence is CASSPTTDRGIYEQYF. The CDR3 nucleotides are TGCGCCAGCAGCCCCACCACGGACAGGGGGATTTACGAGCAGTACTTC.

This clone was seen only once. V gene TRBV7-5 combines with J gene TRBJ2-7; the table names TRBD2, a call not compared with the DNA. TRBV7-5 is a documented pseudogene. The CDR3 spans 13 residues. This chain's CDR3 is CVRSFRLRRGQYF. CDR3 nucleotides: TGTGTCAGAAGCTTTAGGTTGAGGAGAGGGCAGTACTTC.

The chain has TRBV25-1 and TRBJ2-1; possible D gene TRBD2, 5 bases. The CDR3 covers 14 residues. The ends were cut back, 2 bases at V and 5 bases at J, with 10 bases in the middle. The germline CDR1 and CDR2 sequences are MGHDK and SYGVNS. The CDR3 spells CASSEERSHNEQFF. CDR3 in DNA: TGTGCCAGCAGTGAAGAGCGGAGCCACAATGAGCAGTTCTTC.

The chain is built from TRBV7-9 and TRBJ1-1; D is perhaps TRBD1 (5 bases). Trimming removed 2 bases at V and 5 bases at J, with 6 bases between. The CDR3 spans 12 residues. The germline V gene encodes CDR1 SEHNR and CDR2 FQNEAQ (reference sequence). The CDR3 protein is CASSLRQTEAFF. The CDR3 region has the DNA TGTGCCAGCAGCTTAAGACAGACTGAAGCTTTCTTT.

The chain is built from TRBV16 and TRBJ1-1, with 8 bases matching TRBD1. V lost 4 bases, J lost 7 bases, and 14 bases stayed unmatched. Germline CDR1 is KGHSY and CDR2 is FQNENV. CDR3 length: 16 amino acids. The chain's CDR3 is CASSPTLGTGVYEAFF. The CDR3, as DNA: TGTGCCAGCAGCCCCACGTTAGGGACAGGCGTATATGAAGCTTTCTTT.

This clone has only a few counts. The chain combines TRBV28 with TRBJ2-1, with TRBD1 matching over 9 bases. Germline V CDR1 and CDR2: MDHEN, SYDVKM. The CDR3 sequence is 14 residues long. Unmatched junction bases numbered 3, after V lost 7 bases and J lost 2 bases. The CDR3 coding sequence is TGTGCCAGCACTACAGGGGGCGCCTACAATGAGCAGTTCTTC. It codes for CASTTGGAYNEQFF. Using reference TRBV28 and TRBJ2-1 for the parts outside the CDR3, the full variable domain is DVKVTQSSRYLVKRTGEKVFLECVQDMDHENMFWYRQDPGLGLRLIYFSYDVKMKEKGDIPEGYSVSREKKERFSLILESASTNQTSMYLCASTTGGAYNEQFFGPGTRLTVL.